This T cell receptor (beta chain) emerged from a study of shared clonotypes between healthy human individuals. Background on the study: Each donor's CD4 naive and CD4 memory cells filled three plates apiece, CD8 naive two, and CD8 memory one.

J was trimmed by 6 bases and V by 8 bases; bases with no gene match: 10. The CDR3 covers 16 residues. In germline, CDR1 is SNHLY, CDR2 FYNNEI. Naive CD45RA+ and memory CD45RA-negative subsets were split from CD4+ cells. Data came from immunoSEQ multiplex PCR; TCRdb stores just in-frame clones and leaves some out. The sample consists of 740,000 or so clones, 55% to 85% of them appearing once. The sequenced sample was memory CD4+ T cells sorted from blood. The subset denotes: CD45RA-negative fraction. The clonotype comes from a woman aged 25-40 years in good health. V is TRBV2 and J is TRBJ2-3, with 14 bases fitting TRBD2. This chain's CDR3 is CASDPPGLAGEDTQYF. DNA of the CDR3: TGTGCCAGCGATCCTCCGGGACTAGCGGGAGAGGATACGCAGTATTTT.